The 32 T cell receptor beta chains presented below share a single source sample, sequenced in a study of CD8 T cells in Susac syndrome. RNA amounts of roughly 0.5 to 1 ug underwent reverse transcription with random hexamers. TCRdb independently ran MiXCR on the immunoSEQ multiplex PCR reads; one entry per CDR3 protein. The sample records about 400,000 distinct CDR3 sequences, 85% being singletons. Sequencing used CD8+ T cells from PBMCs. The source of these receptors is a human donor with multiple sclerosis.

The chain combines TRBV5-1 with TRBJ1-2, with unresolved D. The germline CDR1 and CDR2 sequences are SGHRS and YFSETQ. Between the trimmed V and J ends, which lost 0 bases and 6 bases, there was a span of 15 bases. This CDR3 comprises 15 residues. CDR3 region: CASSLGYGRTHGYTF. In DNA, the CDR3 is TGCGCCAGCAGCTTGGGATACGGACGGACGCATGGCTACACCTTC.

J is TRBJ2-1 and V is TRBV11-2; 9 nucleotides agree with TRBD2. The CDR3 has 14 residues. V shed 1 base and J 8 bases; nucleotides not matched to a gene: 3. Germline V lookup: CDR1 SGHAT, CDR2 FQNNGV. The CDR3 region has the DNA TGTGCCAGCAGCTTAGCGGGACTAGCATATGAGCAGTTCTTC. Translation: CASSLAGLAYEQFF.

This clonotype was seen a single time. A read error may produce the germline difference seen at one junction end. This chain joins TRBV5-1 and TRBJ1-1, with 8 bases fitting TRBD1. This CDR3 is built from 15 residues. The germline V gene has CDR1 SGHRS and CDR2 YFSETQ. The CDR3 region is CASSLGTQGDTEAFF. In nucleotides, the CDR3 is TGCGCCAGCAGCTTGGGTACACAGGGGGACACTGAAGCCTTCTTT.

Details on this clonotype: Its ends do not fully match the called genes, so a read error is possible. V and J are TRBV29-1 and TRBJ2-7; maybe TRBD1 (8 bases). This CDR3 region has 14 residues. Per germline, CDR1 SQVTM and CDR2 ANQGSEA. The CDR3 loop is CSVKDRGGNYEQYF. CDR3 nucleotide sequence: TGCAGCGTTAAAGACAGGGGAGGGAACTACGAGCAGTACTTC.

The CDR3 reads CASSLQGRGNEQFF. CDR3 DNA: TGTGCCAGCAGTCTTCAGGGGCGCGGCAATGAGCAGTTCTTC. This sequence joins TRBV27 and TRBJ2-1; tentative D call: TRBD1 (6 bases). Trimming shortened V by 5 bases and J by 6 bases, and 14 bases separated the two germline ends. Germline CDR1 reads MNHEY; CDR2 reads SMNVEV (reference sequence). This CDR3 has 14 amino acids.

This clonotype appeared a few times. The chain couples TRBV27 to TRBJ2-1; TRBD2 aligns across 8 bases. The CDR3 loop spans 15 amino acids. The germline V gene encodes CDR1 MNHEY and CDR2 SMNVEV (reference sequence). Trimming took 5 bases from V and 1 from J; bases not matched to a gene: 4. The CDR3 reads CASSLAGASYNEQFF. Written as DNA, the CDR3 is TGTGCCAGCAGTCTAGCGGGTGCGTCCTACAATGAGCAGTTCTTC.

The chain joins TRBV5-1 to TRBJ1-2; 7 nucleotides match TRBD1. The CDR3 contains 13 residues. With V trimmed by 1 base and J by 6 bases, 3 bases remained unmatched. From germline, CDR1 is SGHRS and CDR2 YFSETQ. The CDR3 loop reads CASSLRQGDGYTF. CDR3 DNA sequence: TGCGCCAGCAGCTTGAGACAGGGAGATGGCTACACCTTC.

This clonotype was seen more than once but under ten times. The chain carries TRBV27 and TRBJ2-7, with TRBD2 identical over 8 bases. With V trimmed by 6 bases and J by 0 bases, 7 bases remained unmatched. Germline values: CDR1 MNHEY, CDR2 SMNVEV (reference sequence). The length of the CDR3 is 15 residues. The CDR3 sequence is CASSPGSGSSYEQYF. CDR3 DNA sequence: TGTGCCAGCAGCCCCGGGAGCGGGAGCTCCTACGAGCAGTACTTC.

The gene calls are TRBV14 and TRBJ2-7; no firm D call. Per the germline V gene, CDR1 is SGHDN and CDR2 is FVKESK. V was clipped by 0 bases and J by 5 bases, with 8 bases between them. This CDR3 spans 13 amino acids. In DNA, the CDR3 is TGTGCCAGCAGCCAAGAGTCTTTCCACGAGCAGTACTTC. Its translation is CASSQESFHEQYF.

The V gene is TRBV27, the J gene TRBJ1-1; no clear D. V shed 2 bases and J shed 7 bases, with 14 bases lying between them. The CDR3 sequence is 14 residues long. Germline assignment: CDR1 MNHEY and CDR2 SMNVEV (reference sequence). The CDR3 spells CASSLRQSALEAFF. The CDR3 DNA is TGTGCCAGCAGTTTACGGCAGAGCGCCCTTGAAGCTTTCTTT.

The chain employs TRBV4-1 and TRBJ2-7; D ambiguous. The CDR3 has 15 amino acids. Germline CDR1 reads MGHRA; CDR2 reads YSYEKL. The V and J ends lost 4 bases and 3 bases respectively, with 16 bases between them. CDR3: CASSPLRGLLYEQYF. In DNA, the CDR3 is TGCGCCAGCAGCCCGCTCCGTGGGCTACTCTACGAGCAGTACTTC.

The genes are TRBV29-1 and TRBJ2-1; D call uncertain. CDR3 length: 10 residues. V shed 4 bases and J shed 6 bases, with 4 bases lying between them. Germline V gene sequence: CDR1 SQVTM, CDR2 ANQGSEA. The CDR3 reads CSVVFNEQFF. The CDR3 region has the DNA TGCAGCGTTGTTTTCAATGAGCAGTTCTTC.

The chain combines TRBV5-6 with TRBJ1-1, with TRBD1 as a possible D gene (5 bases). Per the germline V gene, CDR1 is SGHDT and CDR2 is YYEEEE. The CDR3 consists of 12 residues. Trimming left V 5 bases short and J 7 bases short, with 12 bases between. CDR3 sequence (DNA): TGTGCCAGCAGGGCCGGGACGGTTGAAGCTTTCTTT. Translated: CASRAGTVEAFF.

In nucleotides, the CDR3 is TGTGCCATCAGTGAGTCTCAGCGGGAGGGTGTTCATGAGCAGTTCTTC. Translating gives CAISESQREGVHEQFF. This rearrangement joins TRBV10-3 to TRBJ2-1; TRBD2 agrees at 10 bases. Germline V gene data show CDR1 as ENHRY and CDR2 as SYGVKD. The V segment lost 0 bases and the J segment 8 bases; nucleotides outside the gene matches: 7. The CDR3 sequence is 16 residues long.

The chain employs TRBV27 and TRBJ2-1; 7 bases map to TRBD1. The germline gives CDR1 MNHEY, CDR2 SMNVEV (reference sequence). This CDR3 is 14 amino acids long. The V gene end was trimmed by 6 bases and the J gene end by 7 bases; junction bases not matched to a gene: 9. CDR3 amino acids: CASRDGYRGNEQFF. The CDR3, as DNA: TGTGCCAGCAGAGATGGTTACAGGGGTAATGAGCAGTTCTTC.

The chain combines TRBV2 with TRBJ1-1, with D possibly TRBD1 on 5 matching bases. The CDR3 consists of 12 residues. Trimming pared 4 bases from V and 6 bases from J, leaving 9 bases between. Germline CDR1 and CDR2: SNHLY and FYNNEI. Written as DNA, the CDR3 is TGTGCCAGCAGTGGGGGGTCCTCTGAAGCTTTCTTT. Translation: CASSGGSSEAFF.

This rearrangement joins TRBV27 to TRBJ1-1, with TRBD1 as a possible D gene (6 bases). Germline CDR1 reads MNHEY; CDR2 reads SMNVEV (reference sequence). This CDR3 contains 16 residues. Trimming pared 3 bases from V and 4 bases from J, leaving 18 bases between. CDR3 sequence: CASSFKFRGGGTEAFF. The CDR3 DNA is TGTGCCAGCAGTTTTAAATTCAGGGGAGGTGGCACTGAAGCTTTCTTT.

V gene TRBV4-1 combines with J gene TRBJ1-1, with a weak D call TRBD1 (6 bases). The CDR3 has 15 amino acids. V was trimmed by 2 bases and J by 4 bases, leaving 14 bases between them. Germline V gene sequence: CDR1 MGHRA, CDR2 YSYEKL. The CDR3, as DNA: TGCGCCAGCAGCCAAACCTCCCTAGGGGGCACTGAAGCTTTCTTT. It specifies CASSQTSLGGTEAFF.

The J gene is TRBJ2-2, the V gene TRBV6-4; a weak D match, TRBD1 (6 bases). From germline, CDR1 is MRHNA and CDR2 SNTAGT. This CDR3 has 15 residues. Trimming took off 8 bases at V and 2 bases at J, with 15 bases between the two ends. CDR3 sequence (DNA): TGTGCCAGCGGGCAGGCAGGGGAAAACACCGGGGAGCTGTTTTTT. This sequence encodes CASGQAGENTGELFF.

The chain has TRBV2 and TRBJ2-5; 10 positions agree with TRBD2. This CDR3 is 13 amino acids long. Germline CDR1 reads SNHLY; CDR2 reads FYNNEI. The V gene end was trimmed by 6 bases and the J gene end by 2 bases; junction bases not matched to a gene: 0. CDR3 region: CASRLAGQETQYF. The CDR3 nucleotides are TGTGCCAGCAGACTAGCGGGACAAGAGACCCAGTACTTC.

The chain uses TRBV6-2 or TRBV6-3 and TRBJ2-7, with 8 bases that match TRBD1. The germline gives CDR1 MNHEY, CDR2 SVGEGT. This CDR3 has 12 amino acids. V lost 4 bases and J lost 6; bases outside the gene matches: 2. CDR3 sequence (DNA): TGTGCCAGCAGTTTCGGACAGGGCGAGCAGTACTTC. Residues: CASSFGQGEQYF.

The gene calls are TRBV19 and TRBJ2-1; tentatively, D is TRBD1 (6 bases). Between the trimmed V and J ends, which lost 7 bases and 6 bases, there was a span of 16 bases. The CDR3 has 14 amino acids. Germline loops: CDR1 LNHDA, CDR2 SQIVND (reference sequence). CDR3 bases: TGTGCCAGTACCTTAGGACAGAACTCCAATGAGCAGTTCTTC. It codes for CASTLGQNSNEQFF.

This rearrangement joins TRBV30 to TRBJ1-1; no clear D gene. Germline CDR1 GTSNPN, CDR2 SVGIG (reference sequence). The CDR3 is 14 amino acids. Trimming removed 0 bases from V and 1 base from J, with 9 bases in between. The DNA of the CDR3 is TGTGCCTGGAGTGTTTCCCCGAGGAACACTGAAGCTTTCTTT. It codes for CAWSVSPRNTEAFF.

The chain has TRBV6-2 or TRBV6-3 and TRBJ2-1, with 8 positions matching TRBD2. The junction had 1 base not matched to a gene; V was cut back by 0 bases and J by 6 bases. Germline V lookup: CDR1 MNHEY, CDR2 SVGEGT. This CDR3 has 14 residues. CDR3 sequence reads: CASSYSGTSNEQFF. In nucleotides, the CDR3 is TGTGCCAGCAGTTACTCTGGGACTAGCAATGAGCAGTTCTTC.

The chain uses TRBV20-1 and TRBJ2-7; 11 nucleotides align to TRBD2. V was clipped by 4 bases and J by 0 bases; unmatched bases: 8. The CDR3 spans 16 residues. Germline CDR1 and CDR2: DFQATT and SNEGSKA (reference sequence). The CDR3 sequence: CSATGGTSGDSYEQYF. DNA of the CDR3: TGCAGTGCTACAGGAGGGACTAGCGGAGACTCCTACGAGCAGTACTTC.

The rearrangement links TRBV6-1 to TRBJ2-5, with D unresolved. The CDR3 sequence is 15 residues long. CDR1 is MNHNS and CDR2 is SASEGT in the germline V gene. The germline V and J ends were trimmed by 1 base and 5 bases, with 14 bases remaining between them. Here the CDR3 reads CASSEERLVWETQYF. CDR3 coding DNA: TGTGCCAGCAGTGAAGAAAGGCTAGTCTGGGAGACCCAGTACTTC.

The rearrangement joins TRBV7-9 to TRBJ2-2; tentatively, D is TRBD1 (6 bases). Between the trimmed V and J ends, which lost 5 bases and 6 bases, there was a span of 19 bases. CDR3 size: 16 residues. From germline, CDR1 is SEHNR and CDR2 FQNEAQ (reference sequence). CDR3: CASSLEGVPGPGELFF. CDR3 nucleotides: TGTGCCAGCAGCCTAGAGGGGGTACCGGGACCCGGGGAGCTGTTTTTT.

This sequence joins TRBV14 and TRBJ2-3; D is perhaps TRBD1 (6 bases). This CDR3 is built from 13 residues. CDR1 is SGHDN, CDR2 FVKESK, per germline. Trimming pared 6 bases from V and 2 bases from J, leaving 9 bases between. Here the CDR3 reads CASSPGATDTQYF. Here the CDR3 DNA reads TGTGCCAGCAGTCCAGGGGCCACAGATACGCAGTATTTT.

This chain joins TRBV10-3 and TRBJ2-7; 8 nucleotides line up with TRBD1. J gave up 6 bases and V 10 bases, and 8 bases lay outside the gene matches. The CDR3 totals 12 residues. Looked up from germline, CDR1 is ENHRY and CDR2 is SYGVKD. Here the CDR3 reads CATVGQESEQYF. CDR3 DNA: TGTGCCACGGTGGGACAGGAGAGCGAGCAGTACTTC.

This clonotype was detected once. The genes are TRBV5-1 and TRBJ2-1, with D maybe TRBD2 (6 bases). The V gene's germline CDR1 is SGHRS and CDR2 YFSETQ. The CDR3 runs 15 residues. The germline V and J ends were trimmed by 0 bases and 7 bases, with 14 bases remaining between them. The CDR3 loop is CASSLAGRNTNEQFF. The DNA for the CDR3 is TGCGCCAGCAGCTTGGCCGGGAGAAATACAAATGAGCAGTTCTTC.

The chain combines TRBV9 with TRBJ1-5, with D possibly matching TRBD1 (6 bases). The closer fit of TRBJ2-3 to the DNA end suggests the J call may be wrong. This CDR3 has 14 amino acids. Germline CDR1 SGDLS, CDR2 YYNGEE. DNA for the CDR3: TGTGCCAGCAGCGTAGGACAGGTTGGTCAGCCCCAGTATTTT. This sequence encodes CASSVGQVGQPQYF.

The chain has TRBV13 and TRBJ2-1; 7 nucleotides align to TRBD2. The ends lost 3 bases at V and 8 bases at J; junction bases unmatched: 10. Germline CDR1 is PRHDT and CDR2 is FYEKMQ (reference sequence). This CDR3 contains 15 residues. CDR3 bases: TGTGCCAGCAGCTTCCGGGACTACTCCCTTGATGAGCAGTTCTTC. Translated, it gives CASSFRDYSLDEQFF.